The clone carrying this T cell receptor (beta chain) was detected many times. Its antigen remains unidentified. The record originates from a study of CD8+CD57+ T cells in acquired aplastic anemia. Study details: An average of approximately 11 million reads for CD4+ cells was obtained from healthy donors.

Whole-study findings and limits: Significance was not reached for CD8+ Simpson's diversity between patients and controls. Patients and controls had in common 25 to 35 CD8+ CDR3 sequences.

V gave up 4 bases and J gave up 4 bases, with 10 bases separating them. Germline V gene data show CDR1 as SNHLY and CDR2 as FYNNEI. The CDR3 is 13 residues long. The template for TCR beta VDJ and CDR3 sequence profiling was genomic DNA. One entry per CDR3 protein results from TCRdb running MiXCR on the reads. The sample has about 210,000 distinct CDR3 sequences; almost 35% are singletons. Specimen: sorted CD4+, CD8+, or CD8+CD57+ T cells (not recorded which) from PBMCs. This chain connects TRBV2 to TRBJ1-2; D may be TRBD1 (5 bases). This receptor was obtained from a human donor in good health, serving as a control. CDR3 sequence: CASSGGEGYGYTF. CDR3 nucleotides: TGTGCCAGCAGTGGGGGCGAGGGCTATGGCTACACCTTC.